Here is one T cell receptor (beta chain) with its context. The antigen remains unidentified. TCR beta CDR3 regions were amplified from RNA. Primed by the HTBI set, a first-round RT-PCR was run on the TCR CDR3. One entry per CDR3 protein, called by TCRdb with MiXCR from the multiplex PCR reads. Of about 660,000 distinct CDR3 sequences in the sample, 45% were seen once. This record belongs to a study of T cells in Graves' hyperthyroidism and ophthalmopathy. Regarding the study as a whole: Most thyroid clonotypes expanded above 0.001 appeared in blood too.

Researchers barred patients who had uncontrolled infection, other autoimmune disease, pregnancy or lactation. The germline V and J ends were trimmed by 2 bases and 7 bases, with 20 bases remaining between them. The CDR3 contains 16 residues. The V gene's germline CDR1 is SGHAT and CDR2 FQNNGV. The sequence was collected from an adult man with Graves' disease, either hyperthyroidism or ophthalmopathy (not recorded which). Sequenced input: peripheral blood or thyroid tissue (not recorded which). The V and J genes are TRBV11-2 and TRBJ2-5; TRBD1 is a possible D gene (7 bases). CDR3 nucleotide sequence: TGTGCCAGCAGCTTACGACAGGGCGGGGAACCGCTGACCCAGTACTTC. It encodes CASSLRQGGEPLTQYF.